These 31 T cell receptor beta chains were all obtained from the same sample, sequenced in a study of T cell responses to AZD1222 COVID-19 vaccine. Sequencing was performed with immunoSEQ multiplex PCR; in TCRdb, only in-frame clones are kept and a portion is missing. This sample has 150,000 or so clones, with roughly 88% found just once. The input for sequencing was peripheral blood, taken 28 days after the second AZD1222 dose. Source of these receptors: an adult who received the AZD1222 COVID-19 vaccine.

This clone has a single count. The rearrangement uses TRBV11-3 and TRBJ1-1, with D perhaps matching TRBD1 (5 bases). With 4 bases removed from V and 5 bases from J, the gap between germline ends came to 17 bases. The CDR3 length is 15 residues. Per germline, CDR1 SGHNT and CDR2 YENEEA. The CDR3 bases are TGTGCCAGCAGCTATCATAACGACAGAGTAACTGAAGCTTTCTTT. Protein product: CASSYHNDRVTEAFF.

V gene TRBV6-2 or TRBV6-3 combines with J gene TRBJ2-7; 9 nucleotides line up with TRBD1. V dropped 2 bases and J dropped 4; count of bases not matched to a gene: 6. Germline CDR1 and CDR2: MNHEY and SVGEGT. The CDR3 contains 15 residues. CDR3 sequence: CASSYAGQGRYEQYF. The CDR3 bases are TGTGCCAGCAGTTACGCTGGACAGGGGCGGTACGAGCAGTACTTC.

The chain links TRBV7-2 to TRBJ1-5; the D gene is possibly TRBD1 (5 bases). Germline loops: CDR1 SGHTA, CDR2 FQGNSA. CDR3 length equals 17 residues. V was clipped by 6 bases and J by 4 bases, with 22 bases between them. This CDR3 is CASSPRGRAENNQPQHF. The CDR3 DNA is TGTGCCAGCAGTCCTAGGGGTCGGGCAGAAAATAATCAGCCCCAGCATTTT.

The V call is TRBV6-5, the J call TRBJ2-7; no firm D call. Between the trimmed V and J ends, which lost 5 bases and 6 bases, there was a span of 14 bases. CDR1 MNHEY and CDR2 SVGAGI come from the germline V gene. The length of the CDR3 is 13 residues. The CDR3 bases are TGTGCCAGCAGTCTCCCGGGTGGGCGCGAGCAGTACTTC. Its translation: CASSLPGGREQYF.

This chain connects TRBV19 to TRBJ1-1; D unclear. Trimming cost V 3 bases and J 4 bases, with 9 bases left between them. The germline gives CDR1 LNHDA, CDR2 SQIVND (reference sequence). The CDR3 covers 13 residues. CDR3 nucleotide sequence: TGTGCCAGTAGTATCATTCCTTCCACTGAAGCTTTCTTT. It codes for CASSIIPSTEAFF.

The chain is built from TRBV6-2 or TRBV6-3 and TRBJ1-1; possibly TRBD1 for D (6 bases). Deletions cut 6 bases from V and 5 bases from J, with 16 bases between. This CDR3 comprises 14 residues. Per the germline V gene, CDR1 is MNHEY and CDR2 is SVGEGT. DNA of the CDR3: TGTGCCAGCAGCGCAGGGGCCCTGCGGACTGAAGCTTTCTTT. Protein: CASSAGALRTEAFF.

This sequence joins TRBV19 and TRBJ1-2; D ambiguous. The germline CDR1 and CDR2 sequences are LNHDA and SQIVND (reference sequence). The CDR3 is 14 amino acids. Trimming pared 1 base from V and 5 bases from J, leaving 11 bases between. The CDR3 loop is CASSIGRGLYGYTF. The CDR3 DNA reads TGTGCCAGTAGTATAGGCCGCGGGCTGTATGGCTACACCTTC.

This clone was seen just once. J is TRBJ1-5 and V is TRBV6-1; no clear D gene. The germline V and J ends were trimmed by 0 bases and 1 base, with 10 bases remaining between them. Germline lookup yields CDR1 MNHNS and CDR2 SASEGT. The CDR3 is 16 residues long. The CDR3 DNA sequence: TGTGCCAGCAGTGAAGCGCAGGTAGTCAGCAATCAGCCCCAGCATTTT. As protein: CASSEAQVVSNQPQHF.

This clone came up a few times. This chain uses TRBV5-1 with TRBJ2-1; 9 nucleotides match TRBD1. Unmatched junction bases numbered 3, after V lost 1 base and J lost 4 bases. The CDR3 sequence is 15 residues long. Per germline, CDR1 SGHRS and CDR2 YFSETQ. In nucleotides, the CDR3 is TGCGCCAGCAGCTTGAGGACAGGGGAGTACAATGAGCAGTTCTTC. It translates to CASSLRTGEYNEQFF.

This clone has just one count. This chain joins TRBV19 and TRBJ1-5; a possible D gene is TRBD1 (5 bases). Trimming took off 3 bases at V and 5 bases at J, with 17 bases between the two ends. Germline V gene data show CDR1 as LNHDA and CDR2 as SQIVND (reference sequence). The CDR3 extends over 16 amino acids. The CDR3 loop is CASSIGGGRTDQPQHF. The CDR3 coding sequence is TGTGCCAGTAGTATTGGTGGGGGACGGACCGATCAGCCCCAGCATTTT. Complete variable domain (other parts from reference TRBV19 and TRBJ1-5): DGGITQSPKYLFRKEGQNVTLSCEQNLNHDAMYWYRQDPGQGLRLIYYSQIVNDFQKGDIAEGYSVSREKKESFPLTVTSAQKNPTAFYLCASSIGGGRTDQPQHFGDGTRLSIL.

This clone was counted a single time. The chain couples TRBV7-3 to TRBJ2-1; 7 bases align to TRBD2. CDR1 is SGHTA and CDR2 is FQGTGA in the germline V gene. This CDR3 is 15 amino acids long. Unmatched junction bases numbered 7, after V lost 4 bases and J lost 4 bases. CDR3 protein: CASSSMGGRYNEQFF. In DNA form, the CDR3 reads TGTGCCAGCAGCTCGATGGGAGGGCGATACAATGAGCAGTTCTTC. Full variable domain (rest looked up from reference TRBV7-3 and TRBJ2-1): GAGVSQTPSNKVTEKGKYVELRCDPISGHTALYWYRQSLGQGPEFLIYFQGTGAADDSGLPNDRFFAVRPEGSVSTLKIQRTERGDSAVYLCASSSMGGRYNEQFFGPGTRLTVL.

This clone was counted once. CDR3 residues: CASSYGKGSLLAPLHF. CDR3 nucleotide sequence: TGTGCCAGCAGTTACGGCAAAGGCTCACTTTTGGCACCCCTCCACTTT. V gene TRBV6-5 combines with J gene TRBJ1-6; D remains unclear. The CDR3 length is 16 residues. V was pared by 2 bases and J by 11 bases, with 19 bases between. Germline values: CDR1 MNHEY, CDR2 SVGAGI.

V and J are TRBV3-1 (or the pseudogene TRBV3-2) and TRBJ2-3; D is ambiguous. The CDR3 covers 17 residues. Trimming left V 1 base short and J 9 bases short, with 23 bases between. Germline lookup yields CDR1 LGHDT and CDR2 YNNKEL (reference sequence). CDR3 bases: TGTGCCAGCAGCCAAGGGGCGAACCGATTCGTATCGGACACGCAGTATTTT. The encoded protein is CASSQGANRFVSDTQYF.

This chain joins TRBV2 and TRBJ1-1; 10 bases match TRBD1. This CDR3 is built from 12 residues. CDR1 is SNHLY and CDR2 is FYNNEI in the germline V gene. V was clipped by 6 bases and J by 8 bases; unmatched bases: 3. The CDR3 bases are TGTGCCAGCAGGCAGGGACAGGGGGAAGCTTTCTTT. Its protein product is CASRQGQGEAFF.

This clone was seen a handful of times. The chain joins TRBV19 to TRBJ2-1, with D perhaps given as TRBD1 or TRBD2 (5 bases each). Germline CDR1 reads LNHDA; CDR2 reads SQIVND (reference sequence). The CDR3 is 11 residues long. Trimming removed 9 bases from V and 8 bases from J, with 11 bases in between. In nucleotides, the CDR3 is TGTGCCAGCCTGCAGGGAGATGAGCAGTTCTTC. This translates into CASLQGDEQFF. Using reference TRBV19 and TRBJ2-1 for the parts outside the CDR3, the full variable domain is DGGITQSPKYLFRKEGQNVTLSCEQNLNHDAMYWYRQDPGQGLRLIYYSQIVNDFQKGDIAEGYSVSREKKESFPLTVTSAQKNPTAFYLCASLQGDEQFFGPGTRLTVL.

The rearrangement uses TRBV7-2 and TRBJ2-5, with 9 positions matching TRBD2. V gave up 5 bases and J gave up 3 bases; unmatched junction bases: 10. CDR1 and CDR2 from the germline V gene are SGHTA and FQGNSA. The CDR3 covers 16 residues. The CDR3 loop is CASSPYGGGAEETQYF. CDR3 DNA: TGTGCCAGCAGCCCCTACGGCGGGGGGGCCGAAGAGACCCAGTACTTC.

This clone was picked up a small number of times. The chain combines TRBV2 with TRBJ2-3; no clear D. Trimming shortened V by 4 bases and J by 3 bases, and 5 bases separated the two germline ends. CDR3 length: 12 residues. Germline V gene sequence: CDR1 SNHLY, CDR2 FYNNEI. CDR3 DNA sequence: TGTGCCAGCAGTGGCCTAACAGATACGCAGTATTTT. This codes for CASSGLTDTQYF.

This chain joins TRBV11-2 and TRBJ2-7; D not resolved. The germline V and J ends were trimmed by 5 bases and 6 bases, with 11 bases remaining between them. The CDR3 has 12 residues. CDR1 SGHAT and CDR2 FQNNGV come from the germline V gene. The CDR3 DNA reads TGTGCCAGCAGCCGTCTACTCGGCGAGCAGTACTTC. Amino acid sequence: CASSRLLGEQYF.

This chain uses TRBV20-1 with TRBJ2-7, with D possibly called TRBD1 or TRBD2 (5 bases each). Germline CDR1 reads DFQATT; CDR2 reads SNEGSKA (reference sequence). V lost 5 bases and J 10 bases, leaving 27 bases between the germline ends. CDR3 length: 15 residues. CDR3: CSAREGQTGLNPQYF. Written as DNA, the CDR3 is TGCAGTGCTCGTGAAGGACAAACAGGACTTAATCCCCAGTACTTC.

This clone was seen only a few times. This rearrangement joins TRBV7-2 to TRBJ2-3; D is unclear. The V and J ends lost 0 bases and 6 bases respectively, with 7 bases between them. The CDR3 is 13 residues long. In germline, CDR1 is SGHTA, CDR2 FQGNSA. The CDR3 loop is CASSLASMDTQYF. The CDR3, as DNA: TGTGCCAGCAGCTTAGCTAGTATGGATACGCAGTATTTT.

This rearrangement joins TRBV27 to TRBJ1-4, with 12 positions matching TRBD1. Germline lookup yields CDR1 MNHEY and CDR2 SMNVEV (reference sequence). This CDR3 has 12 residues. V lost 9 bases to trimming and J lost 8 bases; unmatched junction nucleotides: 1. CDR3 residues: CASGTGGEKLFF. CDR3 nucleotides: TGTGCCAGTGGGACAGGGGGCGAAAAACTGTTTTTT.

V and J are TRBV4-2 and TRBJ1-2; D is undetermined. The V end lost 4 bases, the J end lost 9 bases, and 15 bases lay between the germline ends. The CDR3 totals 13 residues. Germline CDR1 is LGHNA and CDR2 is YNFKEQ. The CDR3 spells CASSRDISASYTF. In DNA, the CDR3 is TGTGCCAGCAGCCGAGACATCTCCGCGAGCTACACCTTC.

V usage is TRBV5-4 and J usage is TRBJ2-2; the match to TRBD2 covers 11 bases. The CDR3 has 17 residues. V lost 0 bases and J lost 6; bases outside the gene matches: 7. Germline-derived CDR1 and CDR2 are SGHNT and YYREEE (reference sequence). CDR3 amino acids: CASSLAGLAGGAGELFF. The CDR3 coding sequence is TGTGCCAGCAGCTTGGCCGGTCTAGCGGGAGGCGCCGGGGAGCTGTTTTTT. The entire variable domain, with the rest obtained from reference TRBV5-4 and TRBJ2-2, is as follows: ETGVTQSPTHLIKTRGQQVTLRCSSQSGHNTVSWYQQALGQGPQFIFQYYREEENGRGNFPPRFSGLQFPNYSSELNVNALELDDSALYLCASSLAGLAGGAGELFFGEGSRLTVL.

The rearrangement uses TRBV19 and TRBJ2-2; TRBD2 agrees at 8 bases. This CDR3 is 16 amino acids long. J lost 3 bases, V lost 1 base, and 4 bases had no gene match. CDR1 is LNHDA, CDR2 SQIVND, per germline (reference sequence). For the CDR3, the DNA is TGTGCCAGTAGTATAGGAAGCGGGGGAGACACCGGGGAGCTGTTTTTT. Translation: CASSIGSGGDTGELFF.

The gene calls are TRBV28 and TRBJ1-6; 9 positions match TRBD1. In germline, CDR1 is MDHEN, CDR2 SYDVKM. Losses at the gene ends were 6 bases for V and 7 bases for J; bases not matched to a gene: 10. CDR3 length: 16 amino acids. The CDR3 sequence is CASRTTGTGKNSPLHF. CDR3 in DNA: TGTGCCAGCAGGACGACCGGGACAGGGAAAAATTCACCCCTCCACTTT. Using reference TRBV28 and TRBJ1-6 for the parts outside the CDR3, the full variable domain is DVKVTQSSRYLVKRTGEKVFLECVQDMDHENMFWYRQDPGLGLRLIYFSYDVKMKEKGDIPEGYSVSREKKERFSLILESASTNQTSMYLCASRTTGTGKNSPLHFGNGTRLTVT.

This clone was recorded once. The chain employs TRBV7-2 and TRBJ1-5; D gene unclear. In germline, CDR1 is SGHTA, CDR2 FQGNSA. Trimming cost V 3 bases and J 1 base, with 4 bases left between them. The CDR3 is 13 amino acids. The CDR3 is CASSFQSNQPQHF. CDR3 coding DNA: TGTGCCAGCAGCTTTCAGAGCAATCAGCCCCAGCATTTT.

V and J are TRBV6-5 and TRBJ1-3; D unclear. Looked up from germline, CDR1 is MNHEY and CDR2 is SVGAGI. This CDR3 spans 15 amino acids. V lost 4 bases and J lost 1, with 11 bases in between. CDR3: CASSFRPESGNTIYF. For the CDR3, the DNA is TGTGCCAGCAGTTTCAGACCGGAGTCTGGAAACACCATATATTTT.

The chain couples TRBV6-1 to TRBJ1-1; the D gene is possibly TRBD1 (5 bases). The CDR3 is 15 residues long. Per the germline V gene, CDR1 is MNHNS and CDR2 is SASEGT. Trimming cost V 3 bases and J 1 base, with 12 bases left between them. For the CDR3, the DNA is TGTGCCAGCAGTGAGTCGTGGCAGGGGAACACTGAAGCTTTCTTT. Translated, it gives CASSESWQGNTEAFF.

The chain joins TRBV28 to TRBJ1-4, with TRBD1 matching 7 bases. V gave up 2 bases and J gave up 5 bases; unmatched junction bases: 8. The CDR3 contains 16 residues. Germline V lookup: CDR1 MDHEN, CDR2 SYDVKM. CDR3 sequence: CASSLGGQGGNEKLFF. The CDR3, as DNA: TGTGCCAGCAGTTTAGGGGGCCAGGGGGGGAATGAAAAACTGTTTTTT. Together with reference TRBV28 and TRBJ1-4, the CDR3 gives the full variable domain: DVKVTQSSRYLVKRTGEKVFLECVQDMDHENMFWYRQDPGLGLRLIYFSYDVKMKEKGDIPEGYSVSREKKERFSLILESASTNQTSMYLCASSLGGQGGNEKLFFGSGTQLSVL.

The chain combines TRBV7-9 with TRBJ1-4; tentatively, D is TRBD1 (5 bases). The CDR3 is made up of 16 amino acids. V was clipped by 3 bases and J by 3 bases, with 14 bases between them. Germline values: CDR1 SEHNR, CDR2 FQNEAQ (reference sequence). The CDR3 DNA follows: TGTGCCAGCAGCTTCGGGGTAGGGGCCTCTAATGAAAAACTGTTTTTT. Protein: CASSFGVGASNEKLFF.

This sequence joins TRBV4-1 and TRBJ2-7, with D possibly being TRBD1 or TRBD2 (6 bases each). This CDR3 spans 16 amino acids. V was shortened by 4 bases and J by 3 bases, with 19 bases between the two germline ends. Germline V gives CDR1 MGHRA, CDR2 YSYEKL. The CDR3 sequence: CASSLLTGEGGYEQYF. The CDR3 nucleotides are TGCGCCAGCAGCCTCCTAACGGGTGAGGGGGGCTACGAGCAGTACTTC.